The present entry profiles one TCR beta chain with its context. Clones were read by immunoSEQ multiplex PCR, and TCRdb kept only the in-frame ones, dropping some. The sample carries 85,000 to 100,000 clones, about 78% recorded once. CDR1 LNHDA and CDR2 SQIVND come from the germline V gene (reference sequence). The ends were cut back, 7 bases at V and 4 bases at J, with 8 bases in the middle. This CDR3 has 11 amino acids. The data belong to a study of T cell responses to AZD1222 COVID-19 vaccine. Specimen: peripheral blood, collected on day 0 of AZD1222 vaccination. This sequence originates from an adult in good health. V usage is TRBV19 and J usage is TRBJ2-7; no firm D call. The CDR3 sequence is CASILGYEQYF. Here the CDR3 DNA reads TGTGCCAGTATCCTTGGTTACGAGCAGTACTTC.